This T cell receptor beta chain was recovered during a study of CD8 T cells in Susac syndrome. Random hexamers primed reverse transcription of about 0.45 to 1 ug RNA. MiXCR, run by TCRdb on the immunoSEQ multiplex PCR reads, gives a single entry per CDR3 protein. Among about 200,000 distinct CDR3 sequences listed, roughly 92% were seen once. TEMRA cells were FACS-enriched and CD8+ and CD4+ T cells negatively isolated. Trimming took 1 base from V and 2 from J, leaving 18 bases between them. The germline CDR1 and CDR2 sequences are SGHVS and FQNEAQ. The CDR3 length is 17 residues. Input material: CD4+ T cells from PBMCs. V is TRBV7-8 and J is TRBJ2-7; D could derive from TRBD1 or TRBD2 (5 bases each). This TCR was recovered from a human donor in good health. The CDR3 DNA sequence: TGTGCCAGCAGCTTAGGGGTAGGGCCAGGGAGCACCTACGAGCAGTACTTC. This encodes CASSLGVGPGSTYEQYF.